The 30 T cell receptor beta chains below all came from one sample that was sequenced in a study of Graves' ophthalmopathy and Graves' hyperthyroidism. RNA served as the template for amplifying TCR beta CDR3 regions. An opening RT-PCR round employed HTBI primers and preceded a second-round multiplex PCR. MiXCR, applied by TCRdb to the multiplex PCR reads, yields one record per CDR3 protein. The sample has 620,000 or so distinct CDR3 sequences; approximately 22% are singletons. The sequenced material came from peripheral blood. The origin of the receptors is a young woman with stable Graves' hyperthyroidism. Some clones in this sample may be carry-over from other donors' samples.

This clonotype was seen at least ten times. The genes are TRBV6-1 and TRBJ1-2; TRBD1 matches 8 bases. The junction had 11 bases not matched to a gene; V was cut back by 6 bases and J by 5 bases. The CDR3 spans 15 residues. Looked up from germline, CDR1 is MNHNS and CDR2 is SASEGT. This CDR3 is CASSHHGQGGYGYTF. The CDR3, as DNA: TGTGCCAGCAGCCACCATGGACAGGGAGGATATGGCTACACCTTC.

Ten or more counts support this clonotype. The chain joins TRBV5-1 to TRBJ2-7; the D gene is possibly TRBD2 (7 bases). The CDR3 extends over 14 amino acids. The germline gives CDR1 SGHRS, CDR2 YFSETQ. Trimming removed 2 bases at V and 6 bases at J, with 15 bases between. CDR3 bases: TGCGCCAGCAGCTTACTTGCGGGGGCCGGCGAGCAGTACTTC. Encoded protein: CASSLLAGAGEQYF.

This clonotype occurred many times. The chain carries TRBV29-1 and TRBJ2-5, with D possibly matching TRBD2 (5 bases). V dropped 7 bases and J dropped 4 bases, with 19 bases sitting between them. The germline V gene encodes CDR1 SQVTM and CDR2 ANQGSEA. This CDR3 contains 14 residues. The DNA for the CDR3 is TGCAGCGAAAGGCGGACCTATGAGGGAGAGACCCAGTACTTC. It yields the protein CSERRTYEGETQYF. Complete variable domain (other parts from reference TRBV29-1 and TRBJ2-5): SAVISQKPSRDICQRGTSLTIQCQVDSQVTMMFWYRQQPGQSLTLIATANQGSEATYESGFVIDKFPISRPNLTFSTLTVSNMSPEDSSIYLCSERRTYEGETQYFGPGTRLLVL.

This clonotype was seen ten or more times. The CDR3: CASSQAPVGAGSPLHF. In DNA, the CDR3 is TGCGCCAGCAGCCAAGCACCAGTCGGGGCAGGATCACCCCTCCACTTT. This chain uses TRBV4-1 with TRBJ1-6, with a possible D match to TRBD1 (5 bases). CDR1 is MGHRA and CDR2 is YSYEKL in the germline V gene. The germline V and J ends were trimmed by 1 base and 10 bases, with 17 bases remaining between them. The CDR3 runs to 16 residues.

The gene calls are TRBV9 and TRBJ1-1, with D hard to call. This CDR3 has 14 residues. Trimming shortened V by 4 bases and J by 3 bases, and 13 bases separated the two germline ends. CDR1 and CDR2 from the germline V gene are SGDLS and YYNGEE. CDR3: CASSYRADDTEAFF. CDR3 coding DNA: TGTGCCAGCAGCTACCGGGCAGACGACACTGAAGCTTTCTTT.

CDR3 nucleotide sequence: TGTGCCAGCAGCTCCGAGTACCGGGACAGAGAGACCCAGTACTTC. Amino acid sequence: CASSSEYRDRETQYF. The V and J genes are TRBV12-3 or TRBV12-4 and TRBJ2-5; TRBD1 matches 7 bases. The length of the CDR3 is 15 residues. The trim removed 6 bases at V and 4 bases at J, leaving 11 bases unmatched.

This clonotype was recorded at least ten times. The rearrangement joins TRBV12-5 to TRBJ2-7; D not certain. The CDR3 extends over 12 amino acids. Germline V gene lookup returns CDR1 LGHNT and CDR2 FRNRAP. V gave up 6 bases and J gave up 2 bases, with 8 bases separating them. The CDR3 bases are TGTGCTAGTGGCCATTCGACCTACGAGCAGTACTTC. Its translation: CASGHSTYEQYF.

This clonotype was picked up many times. The V and J genes are TRBV20-1 and TRBJ2-5; 10 bases are shared with TRBD1. The V segment lost 4 bases and the J segment 4 bases; nucleotides outside the gene matches: 3. CDR3 length: 13 amino acids. Germline CDR1 reads DFQATT; CDR2 reads SNEGSKA (reference sequence). The CDR3 here is CSANRDRGETQYF. DNA of the CDR3: TGCAGTGCTAATCGGGACAGGGGAGAGACCCAGTACTTC.

This clonotype was recorded at least ten times. The chain combines TRBV27 with TRBJ1-1, with TRBD1 identical over 9 bases. The CDR3 length is 13 residues. The germline V gene encodes CDR1 MNHEY and CDR2 SMNVEV (reference sequence). Losses at the gene ends were 3 bases for V and 10 bases for J; bases not matched to a gene: 6. The CDR3 spells CASSLTTGGPAFF. CDR3 DNA sequence: TGTGCCAGCAGTTTGACTACAGGGGGCCCAGCTTTCTTT.

With respect to this clonotype: A single base separates this from a much larger clone, so it may be a read error. The gene calls are TRBV3-1 and TRBJ1-5, with a weak D call TRBD1 (5 bases). Germline CDR1 reads LGHDT; CDR2 reads YNNKEL (reference sequence). The CDR3 is 15 amino acids. The germline V and J ends were trimmed by 0 bases and 0 bases, with 6 bases remaining between them. The CDR3 DNA is TGTGCCAGCAGCCAAGATGGGGGTAGCAATCAGCCCCAGCATTTT. It is translated as CASSQDGGSNQPQHF.

This clonotype came up many times. The gene calls are TRBV11-2 and TRBJ2-7; perhaps TRBD2 as D (5 bases). V lost 5 bases to trimming and J lost 5 bases, with 31 bases between them. Per the germline V gene, CDR1 is SGHAT and CDR2 is FQNNGV. The CDR3 runs to 19 residues. This CDR3 reads CASSPGFLGDPQNLHEQYF. CDR3 bases: TGTGCCAGCAGCCCGGGGTTTCTCGGAGACCCCCAGAATCTCCACGAGCAGTACTTC.

This clonotype has a handful of counts. A read error may be the cause here, since a much bigger clone is one base away. The chain is built from TRBV4-1 and TRBJ1-1; 10 bases fit TRBD1. Germline CDR1 is MGHRA and CDR2 is YSYEKL. CDR3 size: 16 residues. Unmatched junction bases numbered 11, after V lost 4 bases and J lost 6 bases. In DNA, the CDR3 is TGCGCCAGCAGCCGAGGCCGACAGGGGGCGCAGTCTGAAGCTTTCTTT. It encodes CASSRGRQGAQSEAFF.

This clonotype was observed at least ten times. The CDR3 protein is CASSYSGTGATGANVLTF. In DNA form, the CDR3 reads TGTGCCAGCAGTTACTCGGGGACAGGGGCAACTGGGGCCAACGTCCTGACTTTC. The rearrangement joins TRBV6-2 or TRBV6-3 to TRBJ2-6, with 10 bases matching TRBD1. J lost 2 bases, V lost 0 bases, and 4 bases had no gene match. The CDR3 length is 18 residues. Per germline, CDR1 MNHEY and CDR2 SVGEGT.

There are a few counts of this clonotype. The chain has TRBV6-2 or TRBV6-3 and TRBJ2-2; tentatively, D is TRBD2 (5 bases). Germline CDR1 MNHEY, CDR2 SVGEGT. The V and J ends lost 2 bases and 4 bases respectively, with 20 bases between them. The CDR3 is 18 amino acids. The CDR3 spells CASSYLAALAWSTGELFF. CDR3 bases: TGTGCCAGCAGTTACCTGGCAGCCTTAGCGTGGAGCACCGGGGAGCTGTTTTTT.

This clonotype was seen only a few times. This may be a read error: a much more frequent sequence differs by one nucleotide. The rearrangement joins TRBV4-1 to TRBJ1-1; D is unresolved. The CDR3 covers 12 residues. Germline-derived CDR1 and CDR2 are MGHRA and YSYEKL. CDR3 amino acids: CASSPRRDEACF. DNA for the CDR3: TGCGCCAGCAGCCCCCGTAGGGATGAAGCTTGCTTT.

This clonotype was recorded many times. This chain links TRBV18 with TRBJ2-7; no definite D call. The V and J ends lost 2 bases and 5 bases respectively, with 10 bases between them. The CDR3 contains 13 residues. CDR1 is KGHSH and CDR2 is LQKENI in the germline V gene. CDR3 DNA: TGTGCCAGCTCACCAGATATCCTCGACGAGCAGTACTTC. It is translated as CASSPDILDEQYF.

This chain uses TRBV5-1 with TRBJ2-5; unclear D gene. In germline, CDR1 is SGHRS, CDR2 YFSETQ. Deletions cut 4 bases from V and 9 bases from J, with 13 bases between. CDR3 size: 12 residues. CDR3 nucleotide sequence: TGCGCCAGCAGCCCCTATGGAGCTTCCCAGTACTTC. Encoded protein: CASSPYGASQYF.

The chain employs TRBV9 and TRBJ2-1; 10 positions agree with TRBD1. The CDR3 runs 17 residues. With V trimmed by 4 bases and J by 8 bases, 15 bases remained unmatched. Germline-derived CDR1 and CDR2 are SGDLS and YYNGEE. The chain's CDR3 is CASSLVEWDRGQDEQFF. CDR3 DNA: TGTGCCAGCAGCCTAGTGGAGTGGGACAGGGGTCAGGATGAGCAGTTCTTC.

This clonotype was counted many times. V gene TRBV7-2 combines with J gene TRBJ1-6; unclear D gene. Germline V lookup: CDR1 SGHTA, CDR2 FQGNSA. CDR3 length equals 14 residues. The V end was cut by 1 base, the J end by 3 bases, with 4 bases between. The chain's CDR3 is CASSLGFYNSPLHF. The CDR3 DNA reads as TGTGCCAGCAGCTTAGGATTCTATAATTCACCCCTCCACTTT.

As regards this clonotype: A single base separates this from a much larger clone, so it may be a read error. The chain carries TRBV20-1 and TRBJ2-4, with D possibly being TRBD1 (6 bases). The germline CDR1 and CDR2 sequences are DFQATT and SNEGSKA (reference sequence). There are 12 residues in the CDR3. CDR3 sequence (DNA): TGCAGTGCCAATCAGGGGATCGACATTAAGTACTTC. Its translation is CSANQGIDIKYF.

The rearrangement links TRBV28 to TRBJ2-7; 13 nucleotides agree with TRBD2. J was trimmed by 6 bases and V by 3 bases; bases with no gene match: 11. This CDR3 has 17 residues. CDR1 is MDHEN and CDR2 is SYDVKM in the germline V gene. CDR3 sequence: CASSFPLLAGGPGEQYF. The CDR3 nucleotides are TGTGCCAGCAGTTTCCCCCTACTAGCGGGAGGGCCGGGCGAGCAGTACTTC.

Many counts were recorded for this clonotype. The V call is TRBV12-3 or TRBV12-4, the J call TRBJ2-7; a weak D match, TRBD1 (5 bases). V lost 6 bases to trimming and J lost 5 bases, with 11 bases between them. This CDR3 spans 12 amino acids. The CDR3 region is CASSIRVHEQYF. Written as DNA, the CDR3 is TGTGCCAGCAGCATCAGGGTCCACGAGCAGTACTTC.

This clonotype has a count of ten or more. This sequence joins TRBV12-3 or TRBV12-4 and TRBJ2-5; 9 bases align to TRBD2. The CDR3 runs to 14 residues. Losses at the gene ends were 5 bases for V and 5 bases for J; bases not matched to a gene: 6. The CDR3 protein is CASSAGLAAETQYF. Written as DNA, the CDR3 is TGTGCCAGCAGTGCGGGACTAGCCGCGGAGACCCAGTACTTC.

This clonotype was counted many times. The rearrangement uses TRBV2 and TRBJ1-1; the D is unclear. V was cut by 5 bases and J by 2 bases, with 9 bases left in between. This CDR3 spans 13 amino acids. The V gene's germline CDR1 is SNHLY and CDR2 FYNNEI. The CDR3 DNA is TGTGCCAGCAGTAGCAAGCCCAACACTGAAGCTTTCTTT. This codes for CASSSKPNTEAFF.

This clonotype was recorded many times. The chain links TRBV29-1 to TRBJ1-2; 12 bases match TRBD1. With 7 bases clipped from V and 6 bases from J, the junction kept 12 bases outside the gene matches. The germline V gene encodes CDR1 SQVTM and CDR2 ANQGSEA. The CDR3 sequence is 15 residues long. Written as DNA, the CDR3 is TGCAGCGCCTCCGGGACAGGGGGCAATGCGCATGGCTACACCTTC. Amino acids: CSASGTGGNAHGYTF.

This clonotype came up a few times. This rearrangement joins TRBV4-2 to TRBJ1-5; no reliable D call. Germline-derived CDR1 and CDR2 are LGHNA and YNFKEQ. V gave up 0 bases and J gave up 4 bases, with 7 bases separating them. This CDR3 region has 14 residues. The CDR3 here is CASSQDQTNQPQHF. The CDR3 DNA reads as TGTGCCAGCAGCCAAGATCAGACGAATCAGCCCCAGCATTTT.

The chain is built from TRBV6-5 and TRBJ2-7; 7 bases are a match to TRBD1. This CDR3 region has 15 residues. Germline-derived CDR1 and CDR2 are MNHEY and SVGAGI. Trimming removed 1 base from V and 0 bases from J; junction bases left unmatched: 3. Here the CDR3 reads CASSYYRGRSYEQYF. The CDR3 DNA reads TGTGCCAGCAGTTACTACAGGGGTCGCTCCTACGAGCAGTACTTC.

CDR3 region: CSAPLDRTQMGYNSPLHF. DNA for the CDR3: TGCAGTGCTCCTCTCGACAGAACCCAAATGGGGTATAATTCACCCCTCCACTTT. The chain uses TRBV20-1 and TRBJ1-6; the D gene is possibly TRBD1 (5 bases). With 5 bases removed from V and 4 bases from J, the gap between germline ends came to 24 bases. Germline V CDR1 and CDR2: DFQATT, SNEGSKA (reference sequence). The CDR3 contains 18 residues.

At least ten counts were recorded for this clonotype. J is TRBJ2-7 and V is TRBV12-3 or TRBV12-4, with 8 bases aligning to TRBD1. With 6 bases clipped from V and 6 bases from J, the junction kept 7 bases outside the gene matches. The CDR3 sequence is 13 residues long. The CDR3 sequence: CASSNRGESEQYF. For the CDR3, the DNA is TGTGCCAGCAGCAACAGGGGGGAGAGCGAGCAGTACTTC.

In its sample, this clonotype was seen many times. V is TRBV12-3 or TRBV12-4 and J is TRBJ2-5; tentatively, D is TRBD2 (6 bases). The CDR3 has 15 amino acids. V lost 1 base, J lost 5 bases, and 14 bases lay in between. CDR3 residues: CASSLGAGGGETQYF. The DNA for the CDR3 is TGTGCCAGCAGTTTAGGGGCAGGAGGAGGGGAGACCCAGTACTTC.